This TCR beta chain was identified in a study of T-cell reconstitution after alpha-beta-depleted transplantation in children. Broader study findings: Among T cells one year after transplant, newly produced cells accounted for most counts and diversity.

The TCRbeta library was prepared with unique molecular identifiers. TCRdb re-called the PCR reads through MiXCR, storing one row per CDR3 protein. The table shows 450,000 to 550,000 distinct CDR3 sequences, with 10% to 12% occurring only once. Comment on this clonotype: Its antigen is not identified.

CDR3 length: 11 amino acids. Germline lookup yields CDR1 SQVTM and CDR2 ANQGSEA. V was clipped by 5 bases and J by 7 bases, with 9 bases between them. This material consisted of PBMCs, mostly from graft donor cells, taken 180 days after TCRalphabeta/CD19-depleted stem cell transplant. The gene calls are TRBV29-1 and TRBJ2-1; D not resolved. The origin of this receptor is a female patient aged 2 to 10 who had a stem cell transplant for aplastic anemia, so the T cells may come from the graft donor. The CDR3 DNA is TGCAGCGTTATATCATGGAATGAGCAGTTCTTC. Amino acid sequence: CSVISWNEQFF.